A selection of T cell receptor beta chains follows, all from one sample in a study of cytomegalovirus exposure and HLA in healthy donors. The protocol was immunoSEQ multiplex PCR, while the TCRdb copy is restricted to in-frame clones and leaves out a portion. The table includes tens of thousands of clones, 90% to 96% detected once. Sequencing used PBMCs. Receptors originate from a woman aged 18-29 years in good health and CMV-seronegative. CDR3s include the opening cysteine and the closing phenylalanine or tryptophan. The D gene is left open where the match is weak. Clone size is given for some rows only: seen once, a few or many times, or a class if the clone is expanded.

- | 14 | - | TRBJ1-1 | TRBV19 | CASSMGGRGTEAFF | TGTGCCAGTAGTATGGGGGGGAGAGGCACTGAAGCTTTCTTT
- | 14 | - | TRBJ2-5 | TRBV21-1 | CASSTFGGQETQYF | TGTGCCAGCAGCACGTTCGGGGGTCAAGAGACCCAGTACTTC
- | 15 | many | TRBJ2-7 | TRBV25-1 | CASSESEGQPYEQYF | TGTGCCAGCAGTGAATCCGAAGGACAGCCCTACGAGCAGTACTTC
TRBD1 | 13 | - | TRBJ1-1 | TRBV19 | CASSRDRGTEAFF | TGTGCCAGTAGCCGGGACAGGGGGACTGAAGCTTTCTTT
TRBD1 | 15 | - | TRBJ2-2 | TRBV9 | CASSAETGATGELFF | TGTGCCAGCAGCGCGGAGACAGGGGCCACCGGGGAGCTGTTTTTT
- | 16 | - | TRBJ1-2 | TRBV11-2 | CASSLVPGSSNYGYTF | TGTGCCAGCAGCTTAGTTCCGGGGAGCTCTAACTATGGCTACACCTTC
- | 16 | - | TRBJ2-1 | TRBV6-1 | CASSEPAAGLGNEQFF | TGTGCCAGCAGTGAACCGGCAGCGGGTTTGGGCAATGAGCAGTTCTTC
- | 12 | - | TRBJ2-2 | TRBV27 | CASSQNTGELFF | TGTGCCAGCAGCCAGAACACCGGGGAGCTGTTTTTT
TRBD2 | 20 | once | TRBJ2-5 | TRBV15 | CATSPRGGSSGRGDQETQYF | TGTGCCACCAGCCCTCGTGGAGGATCTAGCGGGAGGGGAGATCAAGAGACCCAGTACTTC
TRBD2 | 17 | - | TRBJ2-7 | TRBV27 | CASSFGRGAGGLYEQYF | TGTGCCAGCAGTTTTGGGCGGGGGGCGGGAGGCCTCTACGAGCAGTACTTC
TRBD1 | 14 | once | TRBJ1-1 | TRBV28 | CASSLDRTNTEAFF | TGTGCCAGCAGTTTGGACAGGACAAACACTGAAGCTTTCTTT
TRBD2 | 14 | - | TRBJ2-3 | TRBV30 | CAWSRLAGRDTQYF | TGTGCCTGGAGTAGGCTAGCGGGCCGAGATACGCAGTATTTT
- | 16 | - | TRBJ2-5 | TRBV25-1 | CASSELGSQNQETQYF | TGTGCCAGCAGTGAATTGGGCAGTCAAAATCAAGAGACCCAGTACTTC
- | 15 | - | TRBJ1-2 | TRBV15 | CATSRGEGRIDGYTF | TGTGCCACCAGCAGAGGGGAGGGTAGGATCGATGGCTACACCTTC
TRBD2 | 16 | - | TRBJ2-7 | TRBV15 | CATSRDGGVSSYEQYF | TGTGCCACCAGCAGAGATGGGGGGGTATCCTCCTACGAGCAGTACTTC
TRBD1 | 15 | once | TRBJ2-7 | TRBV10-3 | CAISAVDRASGEQYF | TGTGCCATCAGTGCCGTGGACAGGGCTTCCGGAGAGCAGTACTTC